The sequence of this T cell receptor (beta chain) was determined in a study of blood T cell repertoires in COVID-19. Profiled with immunoSEQ multiplex PCR; TCRdb holds only in-frame clones, not every one. The table records 300,000 or so clones, about 90% of them present only once. V trimming: 1 base; J trimming: 5 bases; junction bases outside the gene matches: 8. The CDR3 sequence is 15 residues long. Germline loops: CDR1 SGHDT, CDR2 YYEEEE. The gene calls are TRBV5-6 and TRBJ2-5; 7 nucleotides agree with TRBD2. Material: PBMCs or T cells enriched from blood (not recorded which). The TCR sequence derives from a woman between 45 and 65 years old who had been exposed to COVID-19. In nucleotides, the CDR3 is TGTGCCAGCAGCTTGTCCCGGGGGGTACTCGAGACCCAGTACTTC. Its protein is CASSLSRGVLETQYF.